These 27 T cell receptor beta chains came from one sample sequenced in a study of CXCR3-negative and CXCR3-positive naive CD8 T cells. cDNA libraries for TRB were generated by 5' RACE incorporating UMI labels. Using the 5' RACE reads, TCRdb records one entry per CDR3 protein without DNA. The sample table sets out around 24,000 distinct CDR3 sequences. Sequenced: naive CXCR3- CD8+ T cells from blood. Indicated subset: CD45RO-CCR7+CD27+CD95- naive CD8+ T cells lacking CXCR3 (TNR3-). The receptors here all came from a human donor in good health. Some clones in this sample may be carry-over from other donors' samples.

The chain couples TRBV12-3 or TRBV12-4 to TRBJ2-1; the TRBD1 assignment by TCRdb is unverifiable without DNA. The CDR3 has 16 amino acids. CDR3 sequence reads: CASSQEGESAYNEQFF.

The chain uses TRBV29-1 and TRBJ2-3; checking the TCRdb D call of TRBD2 is not possible without DNA. The CDR3 has 11 residues. In germline, CDR1 is SQVTM, CDR2 ANQGSEA. CDR3 region: CSATGGHTQYF.

The chain has TRBV11-2 and TRBJ2-7; checking the TCRdb D call of TRBD1 is not possible without DNA. The germline V gene encodes CDR1 SGHAT and CDR2 FQNNGV. The CDR3 contains 16 residues. CDR3 region: CASSPRGSDWDYEQYF.

This chain joins TRBV29-1 and TRBJ2-3; TCRdb indicates TRBD1, and absent DNA this call remains unverified. This CDR3 has 15 residues. Germline CDR1 is SQVTM and CDR2 is ANQGSEA. CDR3 in amino acids: CSVDEGGQVTDTQYF.

The chain has TRBV7-3 and TRBJ2-1; absent DNA, TCRdb's TRBD1 call cannot be checked. Germline loops: CDR1 SGHTA, CDR2 FQGTGA. CDR3 length equals 16 residues. The chain's CDR3 is CASSQGWGVSYNEQFF. Supplemented by reference TRBV7-3 and TRBJ2-1, the full variable domain reads GAGVSQTPSNKVTEKGKYVELRCDPISGHTALYWYRQSLGQGPEFLIYFQGTGAADDSGLPNDRFFAVRPEGSVSTLKIQRTERGDSAVYLCASSQGWGVSYNEQFFGPGTRLTVL.

The CDR3 protein is CSVGQGVIYEQYF. V gene TRBV29-1 combines with J gene TRBJ2-7; no DNA is available, so the TRBD1 call from TCRdb remains unchecked. The CDR3 is 13 residues long. CDR1 and CDR2 (germline): SQVTM, ANQGSEA.

The J gene is TRBJ2-1, the V gene TRBV5-6; TCRdb gives TRBD1 as the D gene, but with no DNA this cannot be confirmed. Germline loops: CDR1 SGHDT, CDR2 YYEEEE. CDR3 length: 13 residues. The CDR3 reads CASSISGTGGQFF.

The chain recombines TRBV7-9 with TRBJ1-2. CDR1 SEHNR and CDR2 FQNEAQ come from the germline V gene (reference sequence). This CDR3 spans 14 amino acids. Here the CDR3 reads CASSHSTVSDGYTF.

The chain recombines TRBV28 with TRBJ2-7. The CDR3 contains 13 residues. Looked up from germline, CDR1 is MDHEN and CDR2 is SYDVKM. The CDR3 spells CASSPRVTYEQYF.

This chain connects TRBV29-1 to TRBJ2-6; TCRdb calls TRBD1, which cannot be checked without DNA. Per germline, CDR1 SQVTM and CDR2 ANQGSEA. The CDR3 loop spans 18 amino acids. The CDR3 sequence is CSVEDTRGHPSGANVLTF.

In terms of frequency, this clonotype is medium-sized. This chain joins TRBV20-1 and TRBJ2-7; TCRdb's D gene call, TRBD1, goes unchecked for lack of DNA. The CDR3 is 11 residues long. Germline CDR1 is DFQATT and CDR2 is SNEGSKA (reference sequence). CDR3 amino acids: CSAPRDYEQYF.

The chain has TRBV12-3 or TRBV12-4 and TRBJ2-5. The CDR3 runs to 14 residues. This CDR3 is CASSFISLQETQYF.

The chain recombines TRBV28 with TRBJ2-2; lacking DNA, the TRBD1 call made by TCRdb goes unchecked. This CDR3 comprises 15 residues. The germline CDR1 and CDR2 sequences are MDHEN and SYDVKM. CDR3 in amino acids: CASTPTGSNTGELFF.

The CDR3 loop is CASSYSGGLAGETYEQYF. The chain uses TRBV6-5 and TRBJ2-7; TCRdb proposes TRBD2, but this gene call is untestable without DNA. The CDR3 length is 18 residues. Germline V gene data show CDR1 as MNHEY and CDR2 as SVGAGI.

The chain combines TRBV5-5 with TRBJ2-7; there is no DNA to check the TCRdb D call of TRBD1. CDR3 length: 14 residues. Germline CDR1 reads SGHKS; CDR2 reads YYEKEE (reference sequence). This chain's CDR3 is CASSLGGQGYEQYF.

The CDR3 here is CAISPGQGPHEQFF. J is TRBJ2-1 and V is TRBV10-3; TCRdb names TRBD1, which stays unverified in the absence of DNA. Germline loops: CDR1 ENHRY, CDR2 SYGVKD. The CDR3 contains 14 residues.

The rearrangement uses TRBV7-3 and TRBJ2-1; TCRdb reports TRBD1, a call that lacks DNA to check it against. Germline CDR1 SGHTA, CDR2 FQGTGA. The CDR3 loop spans 14 amino acids. CDR3 protein: CASSGGGFFDEQFF.

The chain joins TRBV23-1 to TRBJ1-4; TCRdb designates TRBD1, a call that cannot be tested without DNA. TRBV23-1 is marked as an open reading frame, function uncertain. CDR3 length: 19 residues. The CDR3: CASSRKAPHILRGGEKLFF.

The chain links TRBV6-6 to TRBJ2-2; TCRdb outputs TRBD2, but without DNA this stays unchecked. Germline values: CDR1 MNHNY, CDR2 SVGAGI (reference sequence). This CDR3 is built from 15 residues. CDR3 sequence reads: CASSYEGPLTGELFF.

The V and J genes are TRBV23-1 and TRBJ1-6. TRBV23-1 counts as an open reading frame of uncertain function. This CDR3 region has 17 residues. CDR3 sequence reads: CASSQSTYKYTNSPLHF.

The chain has TRBV20-1 and TRBJ1-1. CDR1 is DFQATT and CDR2 is SNEGSKA in the germline V gene (reference sequence). The CDR3 is made up of 14 amino acids. CDR3 amino acids: CSARDLGMNTEAFF.

The genes are TRBV20-1 and TRBJ1-1; as DNA is missing, the TRBD1 call by TCRdb cannot be tested. The CDR3 runs to 12 residues. Germline values: CDR1 DFQATT, CDR2 SNEGSKA (reference sequence). CDR3 protein: CRVDRGDTEAFF.

The rearrangement joins TRBV21-1 to TRBJ2-1; with no DNA, the TCRdb D assignment of TRBD1 cannot be verified. TRBV21-1 constitutes a pseudogene. This CDR3 region has 17 residues. CDR3 residues: CASSKGGAGASYNEQFF.

The J gene is TRBJ1-2, the V gene TRBV6-1; absent DNA, TCRdb's TRBD1 call cannot be checked. CDR3 length: 14 residues. Germline assignment: CDR1 MNHNS and CDR2 SASEGT. The CDR3 sequence is CASSEYGTAYGYTF.

The J gene is TRBJ2-1, the V gene TRBV12-3 or TRBV12-4; TCRdb lists TRBD1, though no DNA is available to test this call. This CDR3 spans 14 amino acids. This chain's CDR3 is CASSPQGGPIGQFF.

V is TRBV4-3 and J is TRBJ2-2; TCRdb gives TRBD2 as the D gene, but with no DNA this cannot be confirmed. CDR3 length: 17 amino acids. The germline CDR1 and CDR2 sequences are LGHNA and YSLEER. CDR3 residues: CASSQGKPAGFTGELFF.

The V gene is TRBV7-6, the J gene TRBJ2-5; the TRBD2 assignment by TCRdb is unverifiable without DNA. The CDR3 extends over 14 amino acids. CDR1 is SGHVS, CDR2 FNYEAQ, per germline. The CDR3 sequence: CASSSGLADVAQYF.